This TCR beta chain was identified in a study of blood T cell repertoires in COVID-19. Study details: From the United States, Italy and Spain came samples of acute and convalescent COVID-19. T cells, B-cell-depleted T cells, or PBMCs provided the cDNA or gDNA that served as material.

The V and J ends lost 6 bases and 6 bases, in that order; junction bases with no gene match: 15. The CDR3 has 16 residues. CDR1 and CDR2 from the germline V gene are SGHRS and YFSETQ. Authors' analysis steps: Amplification from reference gene primers served as the basis for estimated nucleated cell counts. Libraries were prepared by immunoSEQ multiplex PCR; TCRdb keeps only in-frame clonotypes and omits some of them. The V and J calls and the clone size are those of that table, but D and trimming were determined from the DNA. The sample lists 100,000 to 150,000 clones; about four fifths were seen once.

The receptor was isolated from a man in his sixties with acute or convalescent COVID-19. The chain employs TRBV5-1 and TRBJ2-3; 8 bases are a match to TRBD2. The sequencing input was peripheral blood. CDR3 amino acids: CASTPQRGGLGDTQYF. The CDR3 DNA follows: TGCGCCAGCACCCCTCAGCGAGGGGGACTAGGGGATACGCAGTATTTT.